A single sample is the source of the 13 T cell receptor beta chains below, sequenced in a study of lymphopenia after photon versus proton radiotherapy. Method: immunoSEQ multiplex PCR; TCRdb's copy keeps in-frame clones and lacks some. Of 25,000 to 35,000 clones in the sample, just under 90% were seen once. The sequenced sample was peripheral blood, obtained from a patient treated with proton-based radiotherapy. Receptors were obtained from a woman aged 55-69 years with cholangiocarcinoma. Some clones in this sample may be carry-over from other donors' samples.

V is TRBV6-6 and J is TRBJ2-7, with D tentatively TRBD1 or TRBD2 (5 bases each). Germline V gene data show CDR1 as MNHNY and CDR2 as SVGAGI (reference sequence). V was shortened by 2 bases and J by 0 bases, with 14 bases between the two germline ends. This CDR3 contains 16 residues. The CDR3 reads CASSYPRDLRSYEQYF. Here the CDR3 DNA reads TGTGCCAGCAGTTACCCTAGGGACCTCCGCTCCTACGAGCAGTACTTC.

The chain employs TRBV5-1 and TRBJ1-1; D uncertain. CDR3 size: 13 residues. V dropped 3 bases and J dropped 0 bases, with 6 bases sitting between them. From germline, CDR1 is SGHRS and CDR2 YFSETQ. The CDR3 coding sequence is TGCGCCAGCAGCTCCCTGGTGAACACTGAAGCTTTCTTT. Protein product: CASSSLVNTEAFF. Drawing the rest from reference TRBV5-1 and TRBJ1-1, the complete variable domain is KAGVTQTPRYLIKTRGQQVTLSCSPISGHRSVSWYQQTPGQGLQFLFEYFSETQRNKGNFPGRFSGRQFSNSRSEMNVSTLELGDSALYLCASSSLVNTEAFFGQGTRLTVV.

CDR3 residues: CASSSWTLTSVFDEQFF. The CDR3 DNA follows: TGTGCCAGCAGCTCGTGGACCCTAACTAGTGTATTCGATGAGCAGTTCTTC. This rearrangement joins TRBV11-2 to TRBJ2-1, with D maybe TRBD2 (5 bases). Trimming cost V 4 bases and J 8 bases, with 24 bases left between them. This CDR3 spans 17 amino acids. Germline V lookup: CDR1 SGHAT, CDR2 FQNNGV.

The J gene is TRBJ1-3, the V gene TRBV6-5, with D possibly matching TRBD1 (6 bases). V was trimmed by 4 bases and J by 3 bases, leaving 10 bases between them. The CDR3 consists of 14 residues. Germline V gives CDR1 MNHEY, CDR2 SVGAGI. CDR3 bases: TGTGCCAGCAGTTTTTCAGGGGTTGGAAACACCATATATTTT. Translation: CASSFSGVGNTIYF.

DNA of the CDR3: TGTGCCAGCGGGCTCGGCGATTCACCCCTCCACTTT. This encodes CASGLGDSPLHF. The chain couples TRBV28 to TRBJ1-6; no clear D gene. The CDR3 is 12 amino acids. Germline values: CDR1 MDHEN, CDR2 SYDVKM. V was clipped by 8 bases and J by 8 bases, with 10 bases between them.

The chain joins TRBV20-1 to TRBJ2-1, with D unclear. The V end was cut by 6 bases, the J end by 5 bases, with 5 bases between. The CDR3 is 10 amino acids. The germline CDR1 and CDR2 sequences are DFQATT and SNEGSKA (reference sequence). The chain's CDR3 is CSAVDNEQFF. The CDR3 DNA is TGCAGTGCCGTCGACAATGAGCAGTTCTTC.

The V and J genes are TRBV6-1 and TRBJ1-1, with TRBD1 matching 8 bases. Trimming removed 6 bases from V and 6 bases from J; junction bases left unmatched: 12. CDR1 and CDR2 (germline): MNHNS, SASEGT. The CDR3 has 15 residues. The chain's CDR3 is CASSIQRTGGPEAFF. The CDR3 DNA is TGTGCCAGCAGCATACAACGAACAGGGGGTCCTGAAGCTTTCTTT.

CDR3 sequence (DNA): TGTGCCAGCAGCCGGCGGGTAGACGGTAGCAATCAGCCCCAGCATTTT. Its translation is CASSRRVDGSNQPQHF. The chain recombines TRBV6-6 with TRBJ1-5, with D unresolved. V lost 6 bases and J lost 0, with 15 bases in between. The CDR3 covers 16 residues. Germline values: CDR1 MNHNY, CDR2 SVGAGI (reference sequence).

The table lists this clone with many counts. The CDR3 DNA follows: TGTGCCAGCAGCCAACAATTCAGAGTTTACACCTTC. Protein product: CASSQQFRVYTF. V usage is TRBV14 and J usage is TRBJ1-2; D is unclear. Trimming took 2 bases from V and 11 from J, leaving 12 bases between them. The CDR3 is 12 amino acids. Germline CDR1 reads SGHDN; CDR2 reads FVKESK.

The chain carries TRBV7-2 and TRBJ2-2; no reliable D call. The CDR3 consists of 16 residues. Germline lookup yields CDR1 SGHTA and CDR2 FQGNSA. The germline V and J ends were trimmed by 4 bases and 4 bases, with 16 bases remaining between them. The CDR3 is CASSSQTTYATGELFF. Written as DNA, the CDR3 is TGTGCCAGCAGCTCCCAGACGACCTACGCCACCGGGGAGCTGTTTTTT.

The chain links TRBV11-3 to TRBJ1-5; maybe TRBD1 (6 bases). CDR1 is SGHNT and CDR2 is YENEEA in the germline V gene. The CDR3 sequence is 15 residues long. V gave up 2 bases and J gave up 5 bases, with 13 bases separating them. The CDR3 sequence is CASSLISRGDQPQHF. The CDR3 nucleotides are TGTGCCAGCAGCTTAATTTCCAGGGGAGATCAGCCCCAGCATTTT.

This chain links TRBV2 with TRBJ2-5, with D uncertain. In germline, CDR1 is SNHLY, CDR2 FYNNEI. The V and J ends lost 10 bases and 2 bases respectively, with 14 bases between them. The CDR3 is made up of 13 amino acids. The CDR3 DNA reads as TGTGCCACTAAGATAGGAGTTCAAGAGACCCAGTACTTC. Translating gives CATKIGVQETQYF.

The chain uses TRBV5-1 and TRBJ2-2; D may be TRBD1 (6 bases). Trimming stripped 4 bases from V and 4 bases from J, with 14 bases between. In germline, CDR1 is SGHRS, CDR2 YFSETQ. The CDR3 has 15 amino acids. In DNA, the CDR3 is TGCGCCAGCAGCCCTGGGACATATTCCACCGGGGAGCTGTTTTTT. Translated: CASSPGTYSTGELFF.